The 31 T cell receptor beta chains below all came from one sample that was sequenced in a study of blood T cell repertoires in COVID-19. Generated by immunoSEQ multiplex PCR, the TCRdb table keeps only in-frame clones and is missing some. Of 220,000 or so clones listed, approximately 90% were seen once; the top ten hold 0.7% to 0.85%. The sequenced sample was peripheral blood. The receptor source for this set is a man in his sixties with COVID-19, enrolled during active disease.

The chain links TRBV25-1 to TRBJ1-3, with a weak D call TRBD1 (6 bases). V was trimmed by 3 bases and J by 1 base, leaving 10 bases between them. The CDR3 totals 15 residues. Germline loops: CDR1 MGHDK, CDR2 SYGVNS. The CDR3 here is CASSDPRGSGNTIYF. CDR3 in DNA: TGTGCCAGCAGTGACCCCAGGGGATCTGGAAACACCATATATTTT.

This chain links TRBV11-2 with TRBJ2-7; D is possibly TRBD1 (5 bases). The CDR3 is made up of 15 amino acids. The germline V gene has CDR1 SGHAT and CDR2 FQNNGV. With 1 base removed from V and 7 bases from J, the gap between germline ends came to 17 bases. CDR3 amino acids: CASSLVQDTTSEQYF. CDR3 in DNA: TGTGCCAGCAGCTTAGTACAGGACACCACATCTGAGCAGTACTTC.

This rearrangement joins TRBV3-1 (or the pseudogene TRBV3-2) to TRBJ1-3; 7 bases are a match to TRBD1. Germline assignment: CDR1 LGHDT and CDR2 YNNKEL (reference sequence). The CDR3 has 14 residues. Unmatched junction bases numbered 8, after V lost 8 bases and J lost 4 bases. The CDR3 protein is CASLDRAGGNTIYF. CDR3 DNA: TGTGCCAGCTTAGACAGGGCGGGCGGAAACACCATATATTTT.

The chain couples TRBV7-9 to TRBJ1-4; 7 bases are shared with TRBD1. Looked up from germline, CDR1 is SEHNR and CDR2 is FQNEAQ (reference sequence). V trimming: 6 bases; J trimming: 3 bases; junction bases outside the gene matches: 7. The CDR3 length is 15 residues. This CDR3 is CASSRTTGPNEKLFF. The CDR3 DNA is TGTGCCAGCAGTCGTACGACAGGGCCTAATGAAAAACTGTTTTTT.

The chain joins TRBV29-1 to TRBJ1-2; the D gene is possibly TRBD1 (5 bases). The CDR3 extends over 12 amino acids. Trimming removed 6 bases from V and 7 bases from J, with 15 bases in between. Germline CDR1 reads SQVTM; CDR2 reads ANQGSEA. The CDR3 protein is CSVEGLEAGYTF. The DNA for the CDR3 is TGCAGCGTGGAGGGGTTGGAGGCTGGCTACACCTTC.

This clone was observed a few times. The chain employs TRBV19 and TRBJ2-7; 10 bases line up with TRBD1. V lost 6 bases, J lost 5 bases, and 10 bases stayed unmatched. The CDR3 extends over 15 amino acids. Per germline, CDR1 LNHDA and CDR2 SQIVND (reference sequence). The CDR3 spells CASSPRRDRGHEQYF. The CDR3 DNA follows: TGTGCCAGTAGCCCACGCCGGGACAGGGGACACGAGCAGTACTTC.

This clone came up once. This rearrangement joins TRBV5-1 to TRBJ1-1; D unresolved. The CDR3 loop spans 15 amino acids. Germline V gene data show CDR1 as SGHRS and CDR2 as YFSETQ. The germline V and J ends were trimmed by 0 bases and 4 bases, with 13 bases remaining between them. This CDR3 is CASSLVGQEGTEAFF. As DNA, the CDR3 is TGCGCCAGCAGCTTGGTCGGGCAGGAGGGCACTGAAGCTTTCTTT. The full variable domain, with the rest looked up from reference TRBV5-1 and TRBJ1-1, is KAGVTQTPRYLIKTRGQQVTLSCSPISGHRSVSWYQQTPGQGLQFLFEYFSETQRNKGNFPGRFSGRQFSNSRSEMNVSTLELGDSALYLCASSLVGQEGTEAFFGQGTRLTVV.

The chain recombines TRBV5-1 with TRBJ2-3; D may be TRBD2 (7 bases). Germline V gene lookup returns CDR1 SGHRS and CDR2 YFSETQ. Trimming shortened V by 4 bases and J by 1 base, and 16 bases separated the two germline ends. CDR3 length: 16 amino acids. The CDR3 loop reads CASSLGGGGGTDTQYF. CDR3 sequence (DNA): TGCGCCAGCAGCCTGGGGGGCGGGGGAGGCACAGATACGCAGTATTTT.

The chain joins TRBV27 to TRBJ2-1; 7 bases match TRBD2. CDR1 is MNHEY and CDR2 is SMNVEV in the germline V gene (reference sequence). V shed 1 base and J 1 base; nucleotides not matched to a gene: 19. The CDR3 sequence is 21 residues long. CDR3 protein: CASSLYPPSGAGLGSYNEQFF. In DNA form, the CDR3 reads TGTGCCAGCAGTTTATATCCCCCGTCTGGAGCGGGGCTCGGATCCTACAATGAGCAGTTCTTC.

The chain has TRBV7-8 and TRBJ2-7; TRBD1 might be the D (5 bases). Trimming removed 10 bases from V and 5 bases from J, with 15 bases in between. The CDR3 extends over 12 amino acids. The V gene's germline CDR1 is SGHVS and CDR2 FQNEAQ. The DNA for the CDR3 is TGTGCCACGGGTCAGGGTATGCACGAGCAGTACTTC. Its translation is CATGQGMHEQYF.

V is TRBV28 and J is TRBJ2-7; 7 bases match TRBD1. The CDR3 consists of 14 residues. From germline, CDR1 is MDHEN and CDR2 SYDVKM. J was trimmed by 3 bases and V by 10 bases; bases with no gene match: 12. The CDR3 nucleotides read TGTGCCACCTCTTTGACAGGGATCGGCTACGAGCAGTACTTC. The encoded protein is CATSLTGIGYEQYF.

The chain uses TRBV6-5 and TRBJ1-1; 7 nucleotides match TRBD1. CDR1 and CDR2 (germline): MNHEY, SVGAGI. This CDR3 comprises 14 residues. With V trimmed by 7 bases and J by 0 bases, 5 bases remained unmatched. The CDR3 is CASTGGGMNTEAFF. CDR3 DNA: TGTGCCAGCACGGGAGGGGGCATGAACACTGAAGCTTTCTTT.

The chain recombines TRBV7-8 with TRBJ1-5, with 8 positions matching TRBD1. This CDR3 is built from 16 residues. In germline, CDR1 is SGHVS, CDR2 FQNEAQ. The junction had 10 bases not matched to a gene; V was cut back by 5 bases and J by 4 bases. CDR3 protein: CASSPHGQGGNQPQHF. The DNA for the CDR3 is TGTGCCAGCAGCCCTCATGGACAGGGAGGAAATCAGCCCCAGCATTTT.

This rearrangement joins TRBV6-1 to TRBJ2-1; TRBD2 aligns across 9 bases. With 1 base clipped from V and 8 bases from J, the junction kept 9 bases outside the gene matches. The CDR3 totals 16 residues. Germline V gene lookup returns CDR1 MNHNS and CDR2 SASEGT. The CDR3 region has the DNA TGTGCCAGCAGTGAAGACCCAGCGGGAGGAGGTCATGAGCAGTTCTTC. It specifies CASSEDPAGGGHEQFF.

The chain employs TRBV5-5 and TRBJ1-5; tentatively, D is TRBD1 (6 bases). Germline CDR1 and CDR2: SGHKS and YYEKEE (reference sequence). CDR3 length: 17 amino acids. Trimming stripped 0 bases from V and 1 base from J, with 14 bases between. The CDR3 is CASSLGGGGRSNQPQHF. In DNA form, the CDR3 reads TGTGCCAGCAGCTTGGGCGGGGGGGGCCGAAGCAATCAGCCCCAGCATTTT.

V gene TRBV2 combines with J gene TRBJ2-3; tentative D call: TRBD2 (6 bases). Germline lookup yields CDR1 SNHLY and CDR2 FYNNEI. V dropped 4 bases and J dropped 3 bases, with 8 bases sitting between them. There are 13 residues in the CDR3. CDR3 DNA: TGTGCCAGCAGTGTACTAGCAACAGATACGCAGTATTTT. Protein sequence: CASSVLATDTQYF.

The rearrangement joins TRBV28 to TRBJ1-6, with a tentative D call TRBD1 (6 bases). V was shortened by 5 bases and J by 5 bases, with 10 bases between the two germline ends. Germline V gives CDR1 MDHEN, CDR2 SYDVKM. This CDR3 is 14 amino acids long. The CDR3 DNA reads as TGTGCCAGCAGTGACAGGCTAAATAATTCACCCCTCCACTTT. Protein product: CASSDRLNNSPLHF.

The CDR3 loop is CASRRLAGGPTDTQYF. DNA of the CDR3: TGTGCCAGCAGGAGACTAGCGGGGGGACCCACAGATACGCAGTATTTT. The gene calls are TRBV5-5 and TRBJ2-3; TRBD2 agrees at 13 bases. Germline CDR1 is SGHKS and CDR2 is YYEKEE (reference sequence). The CDR3 contains 16 residues. V lost 5 bases to trimming and J lost 2 bases; unmatched junction nucleotides: 5.

The chain recombines TRBV30 with TRBJ1-2; 7 bases map to TRBD1. V was pared by 1 base and J by 6 bases, with 5 bases of the junction left unmatched. The CDR3 contains 13 residues. Germline CDR1 GTSNPN, CDR2 SVGIG (reference sequence). The CDR3 sequence is CAWSGQGLNGYTF. Written as DNA, the CDR3 is TGTGCCTGGAGTGGACAGGGTTTGAATGGCTACACCTTC.

The rearrangement links TRBV7-8 to TRBJ1-5; D is ambiguous. CDR1 and CDR2 from the germline V gene are SGHVS and FQNEAQ. The CDR3 extends over 13 amino acids. Trimming took 5 bases from V and 5 from J, leaving 10 bases between them. The CDR3 nucleotides read TGTGCCAGCAGCCCCGAATTAGATCAGCCCCAGCATTTT. It specifies CASSPELDQPQHF.

The chain combines TRBV9 with TRBJ2-7, with TRBD1 matching 11 bases. CDR3 length: 14 amino acids. The V gene's germline CDR1 is SGDLS and CDR2 YYNGEE. V shed 3 bases and J 4 bases; nucleotides not matched to a gene: 3. The CDR3 DNA reads as TGTGCCAGCAGCGCGGGACAGGGGGGATACGAGCAGTACTTC. Protein product: CASSAGQGGYEQYF.

CDR3 amino acids: CASSSTSRQGNSPLHF. The CDR3 bases are TGTGCCAGCAGCTCGACGAGCCGGCAGGGGAATTCACCCCTCCACTTT. The chain carries TRBV5-5 and TRBJ1-6, with D perhaps TRBD1 (6 bases). The V end lost 3 bases, the J end lost 7 bases, and 17 bases lay between the germline ends. CDR1 and CDR2 (germline): SGHKS, YYEKEE (reference sequence). This CDR3 comprises 16 residues. The full variable domain, with the rest looked up from reference TRBV5-5 and TRBJ1-6, is DAGVTQSPTHLIKTRGQQVTLRCSPISGHKSVSWYQQVLGQGPQFIFQYYEKEERGRGNFPDRFSARQFPNYSSELNVNALLLGDSALYLCASSSTSRQGNSPLHFGNGTRLTVT.

The chain links TRBV5-8 to TRBJ2-7; 7 bases agree with TRBD1. Trimming took 7 bases from V and 5 from J; bases not matched to a gene: 12. The CDR3 spans 14 residues. Germline CDR1 is SGHTS and CDR2 is YDEGEE. The CDR3 reads CASPGDSNFHEQYF. The CDR3 DNA sequence: TGTGCCAGCCCTGGGGACAGCAACTTCCACGAGCAGTACTTC. Full variable domain (missing parts from reference TRBV5-8 and TRBJ2-7): EAGVTQSPTHLIKTRGQQATLRCSPISGHTSVYWYQQALGLGLQFLLWYDEGEERNRGNFPPRFSGRQFPNYSSELNVNALELEDSALYLCASPGDSNFHEQYFGPGTRLTVT.

The chain joins TRBV18 to TRBJ2-2; the D gene is possibly TRBD2 (5 bases). Germline CDR1 reads KGHSH; CDR2 reads LQKENI. This CDR3 has 15 amino acids. V lost 3 bases and J 5 bases, leaving 13 bases between the germline ends. The CDR3 DNA reads as TGTGCCAGCTCACCGCCCAACGGGGAGACCGGGGAGCTGTTTTTT. Amino acid sequence: CASSPPNGETGELFF.

This sequence joins TRBV28 and TRBJ1-2, with D possibly matching TRBD1 (5 bases). Germline V gene sequence: CDR1 MDHEN, CDR2 SYDVKM. The CDR3 spans 15 residues. Trimming left V 4 bases short and J 7 bases short, with 19 bases between. In DNA form, the CDR3 reads TGTGCCAGCAGTTCTCGCACCACCGGGGGGTTTGGCTACACCTTC. Its protein is CASSSRTTGGFGYTF.

J is TRBJ1-4 and V is TRBV30; TRBD1 matches 7 bases. J gave up 10 bases and V 4 bases, and 6 bases lay outside the gene matches. CDR1 and CDR2 (germline): GTSNPN, SVGIG (reference sequence). The CDR3 is made up of 12 amino acids. The CDR3 nucleotides are TGTGCCTGGACCGGAGGGGGCGGAAAACTGTTTTTT. This translates into CAWTGGGGKLFF. Full variable domain (remainder filled in from reference TRBV30 and TRBJ1-4): SQTIHQWPATLVQPVGSPLSLECTVEGTSNPNLYWYRQAAGRGLQLLFYSVGIGQISSEVPQNLSASRPQDRQFILSSKKLLLSDSGFYLCAWTGGGGKLFFGSGTQLSVL.

CDR3 in amino acids: CASNSPGQEQFF. The CDR3 DNA is TGTGCCAGCAACTCCCCTGGGCAGGAGCAGTTCTTC. This chain joins TRBV3-1 (or the pseudogene TRBV3-2) and TRBJ2-1; no clear D. Trimming took 7 bases from V and 10 from J, leaving 14 bases between them. Per germline, CDR1 LGHDT and CDR2 YNNKEL (reference sequence). The CDR3 contains 12 residues.

The rearrangement uses TRBV9 and TRBJ2-2; no clear D gene. The CDR3 has 15 amino acids. Between the trimmed V and J ends, which lost 0 bases and 1 base, there was a span of 7 bases. The germline CDR1 and CDR2 sequences are SGDLS and YYNGEE. The CDR3 sequence is CASSVGQKNTGELFF. The DNA of the CDR3 is TGTGCCAGCAGCGTAGGGCAAAAGAACACCGGGGAGCTGTTTTTT.

As regards this clone: The junction differs from germline at one of its ends, possibly a read error. This sequence joins TRBV11-2 and TRBJ2-2; TRBD2 agrees at 7 bases. The CDR3 totals 13 residues. Germline V CDR1 and CDR2: SGHAT, FQNNGV. As DNA, the CDR3 is TGTGCCAGCAGCTTATTGGGCGGGGGTAAAGGAGTTTTT. This translates into CASSLLGGGKGVF.

The chain joins TRBV29-1 to TRBJ2-7, with D possibly matching TRBD2 (5 bases). The V gene lost 7 bases and the J gene lost 3 bases, with 13 bases spanning the gap. CDR3 length: 12 residues. Germline-derived CDR1 and CDR2 are SQVTM and ANQGSEA. The DNA of the CDR3 is TGCAGCGGCGGACGGGATGACTACGAGCAGTACTTC. This codes for CSGGRDDYEQYF.

V gene TRBV30 combines with J gene TRBJ1-2; TRBD1 matches 10 bases. The CDR3 is made up of 13 amino acids. Germline V gene data show CDR1 as GTSNPN and CDR2 as SVGIG (reference sequence). V dropped 4 bases and J dropped 6; count of bases not matched to a gene: 5. The CDR3 nucleotides read TGTGCCTGGAAGCCGACAGGGGGCCATGGCTACACCTTC. Its protein product is CAWKPTGGHGYTF.